This TCR beta chain was obtained from a study of vaccination effects on CD4 cells after COVID-19. Overall study context: There were two convalescent patients who gave samples 16 days and one week before vaccination. Whole-study results and caveats: Sampling in the study covered few convalescent patients and included no early post-infection timepoints.

Only one count was recorded for this clone. The antigen is unknown. Generated by immunoSEQ multiplex PCR, the TCRdb table keeps only in-frame clones and is missing some. This sample has about 70,000 clones, with under 85% found just once. Germline V CDR1 and CDR2: ENHRY, SYGVKD. Trimming removed 7 bases at V and 2 bases at J, with 16 bases between. The CDR3 has 15 amino acids. Within the ViraFEST assay, antigen-specific CD4+ T cells underwent expansion with viral peptide pools prior to sequencing. Culturing for around 10 days preceded CD4+ T cell isolation. The infection with SARS-CoV-2 (confirmed by PCR) occurred in this person between March and December 2020. An HIV-1 Nef peptide pool served as the negative control culture.

Sequences were derived from CD4+ T cells from PBMCs cultured with HIV peptides, sampled before COVID-19 vaccination. As to subset: HIV-1 Nef peptide pool negative control/reference culture. J is TRBJ2-3 and V is TRBV10-3; D is undetermined. This receptor was identified in a human donor who had a prior SARS-CoV-2 infection. The CDR3: CAITEDGSDTDTQYF. The CDR3 nucleotides read TGTGCCATCACCGAGGACGGATCGGACACAGATACGCAGTATTTT.